This T cell receptor gamma chain appears in the sequencing data of a study of gamma delta lymphoproliferative disorders and STAT genes. Looking at the study overall: Delta libraries were made per EuroClonality-NGS working group procedure. Study-level findings and limits: Indolent patients' major clones mainly used Vgamma9-JgammaP and Vdelta2-Ddelta3-Jdelta1.

Genomic DNA from isolated PBMCs served as the sequencing template. Trimming took 1 base from V and 7 from J; bases not matched to a gene: 7. The CDR3 consists of 13 residues. Germline CDR1 and CDR2: EGSTGY and YDSYTSSV. TCRdb fed the multiplex PCR reads to CATT. In the table there are 2,000 to 3,000 gamma-chain clones, more than 10% of which are singletons. A remark on this clone: Its antigen remains unidentified.

The chain is built from TRGV4 and TRGJ1 or TRGJ2. TCRdb leaves out the J gene; it was filled in here by matching the DNA to germline. The receptor's source is a human donor with gamma-delta T-cell large granular lymphocyte leukemia. The material sequenced was blood. For the CDR3, the DNA is TGTGCCACCTGGGATGGCACCTTATATAAGAAACTCTTT. It codes for CATWDGTLYKKLF.